This TCR beta chain appears in the sequencing data of a study of CD4+ T cells in melanoma. General study points: In melanoma, neoantigen-specific CD4+ T cells reportedly differed in differentiation state. A reported correlation linked neoantigen-specific CD4+ T cells to CD8+, macrophage and B cell function.

With respect to this clone: What it binds is not known.

The V gene lost 5 bases and the J gene lost 2 bases, with 13 bases spanning the gap. The CDR3 extends over 15 amino acids. CDR1 and CDR2 from the germline V gene are LNHDA and SQIVND (reference sequence). Clones were sequenced by immunoSEQ multiplex PCR, and TCRdb holds only the in-frame ones, with some missing. The table shows about 4,900 clones, with under 75% occurring only once. The TCR was taken from a human donor with melanoma. Sequenced sample: cells from a culture (not recorded whether cultured in vitro). The chain couples TRBV19 to TRBJ1-5, with D possibly matching TRBD1 (6 bases). CDR3 region: CASSWQGSGNQPQHF. In DNA form, the CDR3 reads TGTGCCAGTAGTTGGCAGGGGAGTGGCAATCAGCCCCAGCATTTT. The variable domain in full, completed from reference TRBV19 and TRBJ1-5, reads DGGITQSPKYLFRKEGQNVTLSCEQNLNHDAMYWYRQDPGQGLRLIYYSQIVNDFQKGDIAEGYSVSREKKESFPLTVTSAQKNPTAFYLCASSWQGSGNQPQHFGDGTRLSIL.